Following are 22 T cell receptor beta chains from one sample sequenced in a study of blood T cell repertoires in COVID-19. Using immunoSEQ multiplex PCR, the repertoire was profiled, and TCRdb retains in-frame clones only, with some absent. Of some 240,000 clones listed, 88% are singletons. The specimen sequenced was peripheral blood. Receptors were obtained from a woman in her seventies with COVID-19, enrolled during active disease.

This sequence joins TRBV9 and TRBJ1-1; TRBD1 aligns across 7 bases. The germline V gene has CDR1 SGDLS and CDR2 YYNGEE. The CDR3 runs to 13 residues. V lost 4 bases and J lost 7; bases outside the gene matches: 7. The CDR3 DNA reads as TGTGCCAGCAGCCCTGGGACAGCCCTTGAAGCTTTCTTT. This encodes CASSPGTALEAFF.

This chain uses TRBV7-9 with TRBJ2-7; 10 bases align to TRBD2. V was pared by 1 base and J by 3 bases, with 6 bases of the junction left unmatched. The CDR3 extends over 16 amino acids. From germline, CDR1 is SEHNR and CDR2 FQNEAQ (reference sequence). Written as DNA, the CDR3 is TGTGCCAGCAGCTTAGTCCGTTCTAGCGGGAGCTACGAGCAGTACTTC. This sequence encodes CASSLVRSSGSYEQYF.

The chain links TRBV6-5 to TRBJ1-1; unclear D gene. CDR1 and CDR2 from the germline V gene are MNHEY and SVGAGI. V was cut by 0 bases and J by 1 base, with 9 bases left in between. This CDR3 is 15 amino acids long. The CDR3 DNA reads TGTGCCAGCAGTTACTCGGGTCGGGGGAACACTGAAGCTTTCTTT. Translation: CASSYSGRGNTEAFF.

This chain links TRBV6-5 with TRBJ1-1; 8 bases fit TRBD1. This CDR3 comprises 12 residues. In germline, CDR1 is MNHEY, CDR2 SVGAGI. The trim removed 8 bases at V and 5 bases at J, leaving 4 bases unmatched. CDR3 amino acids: CASVRQGTEAFF. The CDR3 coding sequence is TGTGCCAGCGTAAGACAGGGGACTGAAGCTTTCTTT.

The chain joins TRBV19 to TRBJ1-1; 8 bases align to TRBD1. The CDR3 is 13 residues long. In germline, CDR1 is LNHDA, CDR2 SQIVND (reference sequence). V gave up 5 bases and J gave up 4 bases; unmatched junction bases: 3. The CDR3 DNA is TGTGCCAGTAGTCAAACAGGGGGCACTGAAGCTTTCTTT. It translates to CASSQTGGTEAFF.

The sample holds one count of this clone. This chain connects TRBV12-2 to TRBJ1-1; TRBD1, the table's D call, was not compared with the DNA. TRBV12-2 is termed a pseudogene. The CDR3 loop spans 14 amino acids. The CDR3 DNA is TGTGCAAGTCGCGAAGACAGTGCGAACACTGAAGCTTTCTTT. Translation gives CASREDSANTEAFF.

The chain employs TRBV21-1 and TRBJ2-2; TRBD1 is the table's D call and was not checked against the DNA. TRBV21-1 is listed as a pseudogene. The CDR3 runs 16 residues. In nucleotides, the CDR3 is TGTGCCAGCAGCAAAGATGGAAGGGGTAACACCGGGGAGCTGTTTTTT. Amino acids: CASSKDGRGNTGELFF.

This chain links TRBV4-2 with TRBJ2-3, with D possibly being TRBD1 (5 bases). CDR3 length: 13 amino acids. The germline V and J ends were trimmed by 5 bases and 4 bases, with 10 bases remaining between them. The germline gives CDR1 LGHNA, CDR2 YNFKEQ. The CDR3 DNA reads TGTGCCAGCAGCTCGGCAGGGTCAGATACGCAGTATTTT. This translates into CASSSAGSDTQYF.

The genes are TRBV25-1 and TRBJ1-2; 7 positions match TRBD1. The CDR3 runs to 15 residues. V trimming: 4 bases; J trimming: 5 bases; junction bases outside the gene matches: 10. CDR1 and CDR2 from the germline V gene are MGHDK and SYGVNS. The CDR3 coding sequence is TGTGCCAGCAGTGGTGAGGGGGCGAGGAAATATGGCTACACCTTC. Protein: CASSGEGARKYGYTF.

CDR3 loop: CASSLTRDEKLFF. In DNA, the CDR3 is TGTGCCAGCAGCTTAACCAGGGATGAAAAACTGTTTTTT. The J gene is TRBJ1-4, the V gene TRBV7-3, with D possibly matching TRBD1 (5 bases). V lost 0 bases and J lost 6, with 5 bases in between. From germline, CDR1 is SGHTA and CDR2 FQGTGA. The CDR3 is made up of 13 amino acids.

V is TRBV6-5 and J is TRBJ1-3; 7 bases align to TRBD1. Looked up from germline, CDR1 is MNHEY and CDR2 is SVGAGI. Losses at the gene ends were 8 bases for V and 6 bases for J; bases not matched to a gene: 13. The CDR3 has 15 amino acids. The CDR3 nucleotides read TGTGCCAGCTCTGGGTCAAGGGGGCCCTTAAACACCATATATTTT. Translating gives CASSGSRGPLNTIYF.

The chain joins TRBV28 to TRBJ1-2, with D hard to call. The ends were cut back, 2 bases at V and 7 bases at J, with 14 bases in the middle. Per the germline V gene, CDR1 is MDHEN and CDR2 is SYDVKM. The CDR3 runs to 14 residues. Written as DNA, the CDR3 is TGTGCCAGCAGTTTAAACAGTGGTGCAGGTGGCTACACCTTC. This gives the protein CASSLNSGAGGYTF.

This CDR3 is CASSRTEGTGRIYGYTF. DNA of the CDR3: TGTGCCAGCAGCCGCACCGAAGGGACAGGGAGAATCTATGGCTACACCTTC. The V and J genes are TRBV7-2 and TRBJ1-2, with TRBD1 matching 9 bases. Trimming at V came to 5 bases and at J to 4 bases, leaving 14 bases not matched to a gene. The germline V gene encodes CDR1 SGHTA and CDR2 FQGNSA. CDR3 size: 17 residues.

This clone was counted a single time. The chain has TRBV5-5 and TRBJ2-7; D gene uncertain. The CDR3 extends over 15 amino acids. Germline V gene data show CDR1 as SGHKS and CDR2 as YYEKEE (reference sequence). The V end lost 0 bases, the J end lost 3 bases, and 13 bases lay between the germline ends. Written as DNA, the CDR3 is TGTGCCAGCAGCTTGGAAGCTTGGAGTGACTACGAGCAGTACTTC. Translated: CASSLEAWSDYEQYF.

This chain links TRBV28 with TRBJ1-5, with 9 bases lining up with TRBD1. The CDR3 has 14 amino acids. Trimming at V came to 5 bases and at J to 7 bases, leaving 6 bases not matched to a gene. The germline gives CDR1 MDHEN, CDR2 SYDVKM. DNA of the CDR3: TGTGCCAGCAGTGTACAGGGGGCAACCCAGCCCCAGCATTTT. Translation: CASSVQGATQPQHF.

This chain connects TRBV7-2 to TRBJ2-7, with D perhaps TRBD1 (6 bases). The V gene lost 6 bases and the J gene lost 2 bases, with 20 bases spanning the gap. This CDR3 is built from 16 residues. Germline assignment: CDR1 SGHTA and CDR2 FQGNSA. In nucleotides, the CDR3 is TGTGCCAGCAGTCGATGGGGGCTAGCCCCGCCCTACGAGCAGTACTTC. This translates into CASSRWGLAPPYEQYF.

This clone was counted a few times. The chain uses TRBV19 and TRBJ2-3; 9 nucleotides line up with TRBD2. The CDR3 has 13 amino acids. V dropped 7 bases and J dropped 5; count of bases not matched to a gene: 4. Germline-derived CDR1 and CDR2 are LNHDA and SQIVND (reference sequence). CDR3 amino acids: CASTERGEDTQYF. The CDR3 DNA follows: TGTGCCAGTACCGAGCGGGGGGAAGATACGCAGTATTTT.

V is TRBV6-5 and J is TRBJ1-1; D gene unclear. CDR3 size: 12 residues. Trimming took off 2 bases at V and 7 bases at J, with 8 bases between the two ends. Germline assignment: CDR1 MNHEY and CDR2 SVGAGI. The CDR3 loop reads CASSYSVGEAFF. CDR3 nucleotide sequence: TGTGCCAGCAGTTACAGTGTCGGTGAAGCTTTCTTT.

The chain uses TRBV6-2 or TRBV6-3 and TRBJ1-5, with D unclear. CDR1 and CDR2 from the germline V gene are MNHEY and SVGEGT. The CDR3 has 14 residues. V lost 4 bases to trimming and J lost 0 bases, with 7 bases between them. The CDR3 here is CASSSFSSNQPQHF. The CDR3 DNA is TGTGCCAGCAGTTCTTTCAGTAGCAATCAGCCCCAGCATTTT.

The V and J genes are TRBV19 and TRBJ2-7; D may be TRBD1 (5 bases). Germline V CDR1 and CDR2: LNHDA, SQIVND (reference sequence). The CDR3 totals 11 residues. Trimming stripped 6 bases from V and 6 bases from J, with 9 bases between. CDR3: CASRDRGEQYF. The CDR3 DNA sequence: TGTGCCAGTAGGGATAGGGGCGAGCAGTACTTC.

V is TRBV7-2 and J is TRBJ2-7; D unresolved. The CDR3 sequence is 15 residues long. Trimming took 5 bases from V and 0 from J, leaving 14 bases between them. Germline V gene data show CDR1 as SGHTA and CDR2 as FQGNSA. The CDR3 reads CASSPPSKSSYEQYF. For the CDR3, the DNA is TGTGCCAGCAGCCCCCCCTCTAAGTCCTCCTACGAGCAGTACTTC.

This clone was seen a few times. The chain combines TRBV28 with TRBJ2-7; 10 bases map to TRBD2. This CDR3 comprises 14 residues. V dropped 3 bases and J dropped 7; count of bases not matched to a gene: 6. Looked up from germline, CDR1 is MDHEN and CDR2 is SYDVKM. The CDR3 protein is CASSFLAGAGEQYF. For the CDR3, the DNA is TGTGCCAGCAGTTTTCTAGCGGGAGCAGGGGAGCAGTACTTC.